This TCR beta chain was obtained from a study of OX40 agonist ivuxolimab in advanced cancers. V was cut by 1 base and J by 4 bases, with 4 bases left in between. Germline V gene lookup returns CDR1 SEHNR and CDR2 FQNEAQ (reference sequence). The CDR3 extends over 13 amino acids. This table comes from immunoSEQ multiplex PCR, and its TCRdb copy is limited to in-frame clones, with some not included. Among 65,000 to 90,000 clones listed, about 85% were seen once. The chain combines TRBV7-9 with TRBJ2-2; unclear D gene. Sample: CD4+ or CD8+ T cells sorted from blood, taken in a trial of the OX40 agonist ivuxolimab. This receptor was taken from an adult with an advanced solid tumor such as melanoma, head and neck, liver or kidney cancer. The DNA for the CDR3 is TGTGCCAGCAGCTTAGAGGGCACCGGGGAGCTGTTTTTT. It yields the protein CASSLEGTGELFF.